This paragraph reports one T cell receptor (beta chain). The data are from a study of blood T cell repertoires in COVID-19. Background on the study: Italy, Spain and the United States were the sources of the convalescent and acute COVID-19 samples. The cDNA or gDNA used as material had been derived from T cells, B-cell-depleted T cells, or PBMCs.

In the study's own analysis: Cell counts per sample came from amplifying reference gene primers. TCRdb's table, derived via immunoSEQ multiplex PCR, lists solely in-frame clones and lacks some. The V and J calls and clone size are taken from that table; D and trimming were inferred from the DNA. The sample consists of 45,000 to 60,000 clones, about 80% of them appearing once. Trimming cost V 2 bases and J 6 bases, with 10 bases left between them. Germline V gives CDR1 LGHDT, CDR2 YNNKEL (reference sequence). This CDR3 comprises 13 residues. Seattle-derived patients entered the study during active infection and were followed longitudinally.

Sequencing was done on a sample of peripheral blood. V is TRBV3-1 (or the pseudogene TRBV3-2) and J is TRBJ1-1; D ambiguous. This clonotype was sampled from a man older than 75 with COVID-19, enrolled during active disease. CDR3 in DNA: TGTGCCAGCAGCCAATTTCTGGCATCTGAAGCTTTCTTT. It specifies CASSQFLASEAFF.